Each of the 21 T cell receptor beta chains below was sequenced from the same sample in a study of cytomegalovirus exposure and HLA in healthy donors. PCR was performed using 60 Vbeta and 13 Jbeta primers. Repertoires were generated with immunoSEQ multiplex PCR, while TCRdb's copy carries only in-frame clones and drops some. The sample yields under 200,000 clones, over 75% seen once. Sequencing was done on a sample of PBMCs. The receptors shown here come from a man aged 55 to 69 in good health and CMV-seronegative.

This sequence joins TRBV5-4 and TRBJ1-6; D remains unclear. Germline V CDR1 and CDR2: SGHNT, YYREEE (reference sequence). This CDR3 spans 15 amino acids. Trimming shortened V by 0 bases and J by 7 bases, and 11 bases separated the two germline ends. The CDR3 DNA is TGTGCCAGCAGCTTGGGAGGCGGGTTGAATTCACCCCTCCACTTT. Translating it yields CASSLGGGLNSPLHF.

The rearrangement uses TRBV28 and TRBJ2-1, with 9 bases identical to TRBD2. The ends lost 7 bases at V and 3 bases at J; junction bases unmatched: 7. The CDR3 contains 15 residues. Germline assignment: CDR1 MDHEN and CDR2 SYDVKM. CDR3 DNA sequence: TGTGCCAGCAATCCCCCTAGCGGGATCTACAATGAGCAGTTCTTC. Its translation: CASNPPSGIYNEQFF. The full variable domain, in which reference TRBV28 and TRBJ2-1 provide the parts outside the CDR3, is DVKVTQSSRYLVKRTGEKVFLECVQDMDHENMFWYRQDPGLGLRLIYFSYDVKMKEKGDIPEGYSVSREKKERFSLILESASTNQTSMYLCASNPPSGIYNEQFFGPGTRLTVL.

This chain joins TRBV2 and TRBJ1-5, with TRBD1 identical over 8 bases. J lost 9 bases, V lost 7 bases, and 14 bases had no gene match. From germline, CDR1 is SNHLY and CDR2 FYNNEI. The CDR3 runs to 15 residues. The CDR3 protein is CASTADRGGRRPQHF. The CDR3 DNA reads as TGTGCCAGCACCGCAGACAGGGGCGGTAGGAGGCCCCAGCATTTT.

This chain links TRBV9 with TRBJ2-1, with a tentative D call TRBD2 (6 bases). The CDR3 has 15 residues. Germline assignment: CDR1 SGDLS and CDR2 YYNGEE. Trimming shortened V by 0 bases and J by 4 bases, and 11 bases separated the two germline ends. CDR3 region: CASSVASVIYNEQFF. The CDR3 nucleotides read TGTGCCAGCAGCGTAGCTAGCGTGATATACAATGAGCAGTTCTTC.

The chain links TRBV30 to TRBJ1-2; TRBD1 matches at 11 bases. This CDR3 spans 15 amino acids. Germline V gene lookup returns CDR1 GTSNPN and CDR2 SVGIG (reference sequence). V shed 5 bases and J 7 bases; nucleotides not matched to a gene: 12. CDR3 nucleotide sequence: TGTGCCTGGGGTATATGGACAGGGGGCGCGGGTGGCTACACCTTC. This sequence encodes CAWGIWTGGAGGYTF.

The V gene is TRBV5-5, the J gene TRBJ1-1; no definite D call. Trimming shortened V by 0 bases and J by 3 bases, and 12 bases separated the two germline ends. CDR3 size: 15 residues. The V gene's germline CDR1 is SGHKS and CDR2 YYEKEE (reference sequence). The CDR3 DNA sequence: TGTGCCAGCAGCTTGGCTGGCCACGTGGACACTGAAGCTTTCTTT. This sequence encodes CASSLAGHVDTEAFF. The whole variable domain, remainder taken from reference TRBV5-5 and TRBJ1-1, is DAGVTQSPTHLIKTRGQQVTLRCSPISGHKSVSWYQQVLGQGPQFIFQYYEKEERGRGNFPDRFSARQFPNYSSELNVNALLLGDSALYLCASSLAGHVDTEAFFGQGTRLTVV.

This chain connects TRBV2 to TRBJ1-5; possibly TRBD1 for D (6 bases). The ends were cut back, 5 bases at V and 7 bases at J, with 12 bases in the middle. The CDR3 is 13 residues long. Germline assignment: CDR1 SNHLY and CDR2 FYNNEI. The CDR3 DNA reads as TGTGCCAGCAGTAAGGCAGGGGAACAGCCCCAGCATTTT. Protein sequence: CASSKAGEQPQHF. The full variable domain, rest sourced from reference TRBV2 and TRBJ1-5, is EPEVTQTPSHQVTQMGQEVILRCVPISNHLYFYWYRQILGQKVEFLVSFYNNEISEKSEIFDDQFSVERPDGSNFTLKIRSTKLEDSAMYFCASSKAGEQPQHFGDGTRLSIL.

The chain recombines TRBV4-1 with TRBJ2-3; D is possibly TRBD1 (5 bases). The CDR3 is made up of 18 amino acids. The germline CDR1 and CDR2 sequences are MGHRA and YSYEKL. V was pared by 2 bases and J by 4 bases, with 22 bases between. This chain's CDR3 is CASSQYWQGTFLADTQYF. The CDR3, as DNA: TGCGCCAGCAGCCAATACTGGCAGGGAACTTTCCTGGCAGATACGCAGTATTTT.

This rearrangement joins TRBV5-1 to TRBJ1-1; a weak D match, TRBD1 (6 bases). Germline loops: CDR1 SGHRS, CDR2 YFSETQ. The CDR3 runs to 15 residues. V gave up 4 bases and J gave up 2 bases, with 15 bases separating them. This chain's CDR3 is CASSLRTASNTEAFF. CDR3 coding DNA: TGCGCCAGCAGCCTCCGGACAGCCAGTAACACTGAAGCTTTCTTT.

This sequence joins TRBV2 and TRBJ1-1; D call uncertain. The length of the CDR3 is 16 residues. Trimming removed 7 bases from V and 3 bases from J, with 21 bases in between. Germline V gene sequence: CDR1 SNHLY, CDR2 FYNNEI. The CDR3 DNA reads TGTGCCAGCACCCAAGCTATGGTAGCAGTCGACACTGAAGCTTTCTTT. Translation gives CASTQAMVAVDTEAFF.

This clone was detected a few times. This sequence joins TRBV2 and TRBJ2-3; 10 nucleotides agree with TRBD2. Germline V lookup: CDR1 SNHLY, CDR2 FYNNEI. Trimming removed 6 bases from V and 0 bases from J; junction bases left unmatched: 3. The CDR3 totals 15 residues. The CDR3 protein is CASSVAGGSTDTQYF. The CDR3 DNA sequence: TGTGCCAGCAGCGTAGCGGGGGGAAGCACAGATACGCAGTATTTT.

V is TRBV28 and J is TRBJ2-3; 16 nucleotides line up with TRBD2. The germline CDR1 and CDR2 sequences are MDHEN and SYDVKM. V lost 0 bases to trimming and J lost 4 bases; unmatched junction nucleotides: 1. The CDR3 has 17 amino acids. The CDR3, as DNA: TGTGCCAGCAGTTTATGGGGACTAGCGGGAGGGCCAGATACGCAGTATTTT. This gives the protein CASSLWGLAGGPDTQYF.

V gene TRBV27 combines with J gene TRBJ2-3; 9 bases are a match to TRBD2. CDR3 length: 20 residues. The germline V gene encodes CDR1 MNHEY and CDR2 SMNVEV (reference sequence). The V gene end was trimmed by 5 bases and the J gene end by 4 bases; junction bases not matched to a gene: 22. The CDR3 is CASSLYPTDEGLAMADTQYF. The CDR3 DNA reads TGTGCCAGCAGTCTATACCCCACTGATGAAGGACTAGCGATGGCAGATACGCAGTATTTT.

This chain joins TRBV6-1 and TRBJ2-2; no clear D. The germline V and J ends were trimmed by 1 base and 7 bases, with 10 bases remaining between them. Germline CDR1 MNHNS, CDR2 SASEGT. The CDR3 spans 14 residues. CDR3 protein: CASSEGSLVGELFF. In nucleotides, the CDR3 is TGTGCCAGCAGTGAAGGTAGTCTGGTCGGGGAGCTGTTTTTT.

The chain carries TRBV11-1 and TRBJ2-7; D call uncertain. V was shortened by 5 bases and J by 3 bases, with 11 bases between the two germline ends. CDR1 is SGHAT and CDR2 is FQDESV in the germline V gene (reference sequence). This CDR3 contains 13 residues. CDR3 region: CASSANSRYEQYF. The CDR3 DNA reads as TGTGCCAGCAGCGCTAATTCCCGCTACGAGCAGTACTTC.

The genes are TRBV19 and TRBJ1-1; D unclear. Germline V gene data show CDR1 as LNHDA and CDR2 as SQIVND (reference sequence). The length of the CDR3 is 13 residues. Trimming took 2 bases from V and 5 from J, leaving 9 bases between them. The CDR3 DNA is TGTGCCAGTAGTATATCGGGTCGGACTGAAGCTTTCTTT. Translating gives CASSISGRTEAFF.

The J gene is TRBJ2-1, the V gene TRBV5-4; D remains unclear. The CDR3 totals 13 residues. CDR1 is SGHNT, CDR2 YYREEE, per germline (reference sequence). Trimming pared 3 bases from V and 10 bases from J, leaving 14 bases between. In DNA, the CDR3 is TGTGCCAGCAGCTATGAGCGACGGCAAGAGCAGTTCTTC. Its protein product is CASSYERRQEQFF.

The chain carries TRBV7-9 and TRBJ2-3; 9 positions match TRBD1. The trim removed 2 bases at V and 2 bases at J, leaving 5 bases unmatched. The CDR3 loop spans 16 amino acids. CDR1 and CDR2 from the germline V gene are SEHNR and FQNEAQ (reference sequence). CDR3 nucleotides: TGTGCCAGCAGCTTAAGGCGACAGGGGGACACAGATACGCAGTATTTT. Its protein is CASSLRRQGDTDTQYF.

Only a few counts were recorded for this clone. This rearrangement joins TRBV5-5 to TRBJ2-1, with TRBD1 matching over 9 bases. The CDR3 spans 15 residues. The germline V gene has CDR1 SGHKS and CDR2 YYEKEE (reference sequence). J was trimmed by 4 bases and V by 2 bases; bases with no gene match: 4. The CDR3 coding sequence is TGTGCCAGCAGCTTACAGGGGGCGGGGTACAATGAGCAGTTCTTC. Translation: CASSLQGAGYNEQFF.

The sample holds a few counts of this clone. The rearrangement joins TRBV4-3 to TRBJ2-2; 7 nucleotides line up with TRBD1. The CDR3 has 14 amino acids. With V trimmed by 4 bases and J by 6 bases, 5 bases remained unmatched. The germline CDR1 and CDR2 sequences are LGHNA and YSLEER. The CDR3 loop is CASSRRRGPGELFF. CDR3 in DNA: TGCGCCAGCAGCCGGAGAAGGGGGCCCGGGGAGCTGTTTTTT.

In its sample, this clone was seen once. The rearrangement joins TRBV4-1 to TRBJ1-4; 9 nucleotides align to TRBD1. Germline CDR1 MGHRA, CDR2 YSYEKL. J lost 5 bases, V lost 0 bases, and 7 bases had no gene match. The CDR3 is 17 amino acids. The CDR3 nucleotides are TGCGCCAGCAGCCAAGACCTATTCGGACAGGGGAATGAAAAACTGTTTTTT. Its translation is CASSQDLFGQGNEKLFF.